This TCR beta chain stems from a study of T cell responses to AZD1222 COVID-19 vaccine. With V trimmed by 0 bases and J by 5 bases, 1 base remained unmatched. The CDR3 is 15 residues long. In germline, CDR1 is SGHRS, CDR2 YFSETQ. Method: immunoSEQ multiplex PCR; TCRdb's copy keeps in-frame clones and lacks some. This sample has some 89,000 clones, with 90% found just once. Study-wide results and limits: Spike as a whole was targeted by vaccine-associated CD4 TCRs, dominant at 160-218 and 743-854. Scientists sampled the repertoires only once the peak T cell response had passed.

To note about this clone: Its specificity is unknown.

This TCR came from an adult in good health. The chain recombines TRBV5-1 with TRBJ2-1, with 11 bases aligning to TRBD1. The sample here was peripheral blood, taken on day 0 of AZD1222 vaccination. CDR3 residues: CASSLEGQGDNEQFF. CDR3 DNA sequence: TGCGCCAGCAGCTTGGAGGGACAGGGGGACAATGAGCAGTTCTTC.